This TCR beta chain is drawn from a study of blood T cell repertoires in COVID-19. Background on the study: Sites in the United States, Italy and Spain provided acute and convalescent COVID-19 samples. Sample material is recorded as cDNA or gDNA derived from T cells, B-cell-depleted T cells, or PBMCs.

Patients of the Seattle cohort, enrolled during active infection, were followed longitudinally. CDR1 is SGHNT and CDR2 is YYREEE in the germline V gene (reference sequence). The CDR3 is 15 amino acids. V shed 5 bases, J shed 6 bases, and the junction held 8 bases outside the gene matches. Original methodology: Estimation of nucleated cell counts was performed using reference gene primer amplification. Sequencing used immunoSEQ multiplex PCR; TCRdb keeps in-frame clones, though not all of them. The DNA was the basis for D and trimming; V, J and clone size are from that table. The data contain under 550,000 clones, 80% to 90% of them seen just once; the ten biggest clones take up 0.8% to 0.9%.

Sequencing used peripheral blood. The TCR sequence derives from a man between 18 and 35 years old with COVID-19, enrolled during active disease. V usage is TRBV5-4 and J usage is TRBJ2-2, with 9 positions matching TRBD2. This CDR3 is CASRPREGGPGELFF. The CDR3 bases are TGTGCCAGCAGGCCGCGGGAGGGGGGCCCCGGGGAGCTGTTTTTT.